Sequencing of this T cell receptor (beta chain) was carried out in a study of T and B cells in COVID-19 patients. Study at large: Blood was sampled from COVID-19 patients who were either actively infected or recovered. Of some 21 active-infection patients, under 19 carried comorbidities linked to unfavorable COVID-19 outcome.

This CDR3 is built from 15 residues. Trimming left V 5 bases short and J 5 bases short, with 18 bases between. Germline CDR1 reads SEHNR; CDR2 reads FQNEAQ (reference sequence). Points on this clonotype: What it binds is not known.

From blood, roughly 220-550 ng of genomic DNA served as TRB template. General study results and limits: Highly clonal in active COVID-19, TRB repertoires exceeded healthy-donor diversity and richness at recovery.

TRB rearrangements were amplified by multiplex PCR with BIOMED2 TRB-A/B primers. TCRdb reprocessed the multiplex PCR reads via MiXCR and lists one record per CDR3 protein. Of approximately 11,000 distinct CDR3 sequences listed, around 30% are singletons. The sample consisted of blood. V is TRBV7-9 and J is TRBJ1-2, with D possibly TRBD1 on 5 matching bases. The TCR comes from a human donor with active COVID-19. The DNA for the CDR3 is TGTGCCAGCAGCACCCAGAGGCGACAGCATTATGGCTACACCTTC. Translated: CASSTQRRQHYGYTF.